This entry describes one TCR beta chain. Its antigen is unknown. One junction end does not reproduce the germline sequence, and a read error may be involved. The sample originates from a study of metastatic and nonmetastatic thyroid tumors. Across the whole study: Thyroid patients, malignant and benign, had repertoires compared across blood and tumor or nodule tissue.

Overall study results and limits: Reported TCR beta diversity, measured in blood and tumor, was significantly higher for malignant thyroid tumors than for benign nodules.

Per the authors' pipeline: Clinicopathological groups of papillary thyroid cancer showed CDR3 differences that were used to build a distant-metastasis classifier. TCRdb re-analyzed the PCR reads through MiXCR. These V and J calls are TCRdb output, not the study's own analysis. The sample lists around 6,400 clones, about a sixth seen once, with 8.5% to 14% in the top ten. Germline CDR1 reads MDHEN; CDR2 reads SYDVKM. CDR3 length: 18 amino acids. Every patient was untreated before thyroid surgery. This chain joins TRBV28 and TRBJ2-6; possibly TRBD1 for D (6 bases). The origin of this receptor is a male donor with papillary thyroid cancer or a benign thyroid nodule (not recorded which). Some clones in this sample may be carry-over from other donors' samples. Sequencing was performed on tumor tissue. CDR3 coding DNA: TGTGCCAGCAGCCGAACAGGGTACTCGCTAGGTGGGGACAACGTCCTGACTTTC. Amino acid sequence: CASSRTGYSLGGDNVLTF.